The rows below give T cell receptor beta chains drawn from one sample of a study of shared clonotypes between healthy human individuals. Some clones are missing from TCRdb's copy, which holds only in-frame ones; the method was immunoSEQ multiplex PCR. The sample lists over a million clones, about 70% occurring once. The sequenced sample consisted of memory CD4+ T cells sorted from blood. These TCRs come from a man aged 18 to 30 in good health. The CDR3 runs from the conserved cysteine through the conserved F or W. The D gene is left open where the match is weak. Part of the rows lack a size; the others show once, few, many or a class for expanded clones.

len,d_gene,v_gene,abundance,j_gene,CDR3nt,CDR3aa
15,.,TRBV7-2,.,TRBJ2-5,TGTGCCAGCCACGCGGCAGCGAACGACCAAGAGACCCAGTACTTC,CASHAAANDQETQYF
15,TRBD1,TRBV9,.,TRBJ1-4,TGTGCCAGCAGCCTTGGGACAGGGAATTGGGAAAAACTGTTTTTT,CASSLGTGNWEKLFF
15,.,TRBV5-4,.,TRBJ2-7,TGTGCCAGCAGCGACGTAGCGGTCCTCTCCTACGAGCAGTACTTC,CASSDVAVLSYEQYF
15,TRBD2,TRBV19,few,TRBJ2-1,TGTGCCAGTAGTACGAGCGGGGGGTCCTACAATGAGCAGTTCTTC,CASSTSGGSYNEQFF
13,.,TRBV5-6,.,TRBJ2-7,TGTGCCAGCAGCTTTACAGGACCCTACGAGCAGTACTTC,CASSFTGPYEQYF
14,.,TRBV2,.,TRBJ2-2,TGTGCCAGCAAGTCTCGGCCGAACACCGGGGAGCTGTTTTTT,CASKSRPNTGELFF
17,.,TRBV28,.,TRBJ2-1,TGTGCCAGCAGTCCCCCGGGTGGGACCACCTCCTACAATGAGCAGTTCTTC,CASSPPGGTTSYNEQFF
12,.,TRBV29-1,.,TRBJ2-1,TGCAGCGTTCGTTGGCACCTCCCGGAGCAGTTCTTC,CSVRWHLPEQFF
16,TRBD2,TRBV5-4,.,TRBJ2-1,TGTGCCAGCAGCACACTAGCGGGAATCGGTTACAATGAGCAGTTCTTC,CASSTLAGIGYNEQFF
15,.,TRBV2,.,TRBJ1-5,TGTGCCAGCAGTCCCGCGGTCGGGGGTCATCAGCCCCAGCATTTT,CASSPAVGGHQPQHF
16,TRBD2,TRBV6-6,.,TRBJ2-7,TGTGCCAGCAGCTACATCCGAGCGGGAGGTGCCTACGAGCAGTACTTC,CASSYIRAGGAYEQYF
16,TRBD1,TRBV11-2,.,TRBJ2-5,TGTGCCAGCAGCTTAAATAGTAGGGGGCATGGGGAGACCCAGTACTTC,CASSLNSRGHGETQYF
13,.,TRBV6-5,.,TRBJ1-1,TGTGCCAGCAGTTACTCATGGGGCACTGAAGCTTTCTTT,CASSYSWGTEAFF
21,.,TRBV21-1,.,TRBJ2-1,TGTGCCAGCAGTCGACCTGAGGCCATACTAGCGGGAGGGGGCTCCTACAATGAGCAGTTCTTC,CASSRPEAILAGGGSYNEQFF
13,.,TRBV29-1,.,TRBJ1-1,TGCAGCGACCGGACCAGGGGGAACACTGAAGCTTTCTTT,CSDRTRGNTEAFF
12,.,TRBV19,few,TRBJ2-1,TGTGCCAGTAAACTAGCCCAGGGAGAGCAGTTCTTC,CASKLAQGEQFF
17,.,TRBV19,many,TRBJ1-3,TGTGCCAGTAGTCGGACGAGTTTATTGAGCTCTGGAAACACCATATATTTT,CASSRTSLLSSGNTIYF
17,TRBD2,TRBV7-2,.,TRBJ2-6,TGTGCCAGCAGCAACGGCGCAGGGAGGGCGGGGGCCAACGTCCTGACTTTC,CASSNGAGRAGANVLTF
14,TRBD1,TRBV6-1,few,TRBJ1-5,TGTGCCAGCAGCTGGGACAGGGGCCCAGGGCCCCAGCATTTT,CASSWDRGPGPQHF
14,TRBD1,TRBV9,.,TRBJ1-1,TGTGCCAGCAGCGTAGCCCCAGGGGGCGCGGAAGCTTTCTTT,CASSVAPGGAEAFF
12,.,TRBV5-1,.,TRBJ2-5,TGCGCCAGCAGCCGCCCGCAAGAGACCCAGTACTTC,CASSRPQETQYF
16,.,TRBV7-2,few,TRBJ2-3,TGTGCCAGCAGCTTTCTGAGCCCGGGTGGCACAGATACGCAGTATTTT,CASSFLSPGGTDTQYF
17,.,TRBV19,.,TRBJ1-6,TGTGCCAGTAGTACCATTCTCAGGGGAACCTATAATTCACCCCTCCACTTT,CASSTILRGTYNSPLHF
12,.,TRBV7-2,.,TRBJ2-5,TGTGCCAGCAGCTTTCCGGGCGAGACCCAGTACTTC,CASSFPGETQYF
13,.,TRBV19,.,TRBJ1-5,TGTGCCACCGCGAACACGGTTGATCAGCCCCAGCATTTT,CATANTVDQPQHF
15,TRBD1,TRBV9,.,TRBJ2-7,TGTGCCAGCAGTGGGGGTCAGGACAGGGCCTACGAGCAGTACTTC,CASSGGQDRAYEQYF
15,TRBD1,TRBV28,once,TRBJ1-1,TGTGCCAGCAGTTTCGGGGCAGGGGGTCGCACTGAAGCTTTCTTT,CASSFGAGGRTEAFF
15,.,TRBV6-5,.,TRBJ2-7,TGTGCCAGCAGTCTCCAGACAGGGAGGGCCTACGAGCAGTACTTC,CASSLQTGRAYEQYF
14,.,TRBV5-1,.,TRBJ1-4,TGCGCCAGCAGCTTGACGGGGACTAATGAAAAACTGTTTTTT,CASSLTGTNEKLFF
15,.,TRBV7-9,few,TRBJ1-5,TGTGCCAGCTCCCCGACGGGGAGTAGCAATCAGCCCCAGCATTTT,CASSPTGSSNQPQHF
13,TRBD1,TRBV6-1,.,TRBJ1-5,TGTGCCAGCAGTCGACAGGGTTATCAGCCCCAGCATTTT,CASSRQGYQPQHF
13,.,TRBV7-2,.,TRBJ1-2,TGTGCCAGCAGCTTAGCGACTGGGGATGGCTACACCTTC,CASSLATGDGYTF
13,TRBD2,TRBV19,few,TRBJ2-3,TGTGCCAGTACCTCGACTAGCTCAGATACGCAGTATTTT,CASTSTSSDTQYF
15,.,TRBV5-6,.,TRBJ1-2,TGTGCCAGCAGCTTGGCCGGCAGTTCTAACTATGGCTACACCTTC,CASSLAGSSNYGYTF
14,.,TRBV15,.,TRBJ1-3,TGTGCCACCAGCAGAGGACCCGCTGGAAACACCATATATTTT,CATSRGPAGNTIYF
14,TRBD2,TRBV7-6,.,TRBJ2-7,TGTGCCAGCAGCTTGCCTAGCGGGGGGGGAGAGCAGTACTTC,CASSLPSGGGEQYF
13,.,TRBV4-1,.,TRBJ2-7,TGCGCCAGCAGCGACCATACAGGGAGCGAGCAGTACTTC,CASSDHTGSEQYF
14,TRBD1,TRBV29-1,.,TRBJ1-1,TGCAGCGTTCTGACAGGGCGGGAGCACACTGAAGCTTTCTTT,CSVLTGREHTEAFF
14,TRBD1,TRBV6-5,.,TRBJ1-4,TGTGCCAGCAGACCGACAGGGGGTGTCGAAAAACTGTTTTTT,CASRPTGGVEKLFF
16,TRBD2,TRBV5-1,many,TRBJ2-3,TGCGCCAGCAGCCTCTCTAGCGGGGGGCTCACAGATACGCAGTATTTT,CASSLSSGGLTDTQYF
15,TRBD1,TRBV28,.,TRBJ1-2,TGTGCCAGCAGTTATGGACAGGGGGCGAGCTATGGCTACACCTTC,CASSYGQGASYGYTF
13,.,TRBV29-1,.,TRBJ2-7,TGCAGCGTGCCGGGACCCAGCGATGCGGAGCAGTACTTC,CSVPGPSDAEQYF
17,TRBD2,TRBV7-8,.,TRBJ2-1,TGTGCCAGCAGCTTAAGATTTGCAGGGAGGGAGTACAATGAGCAGTTCTTC,CASSLRFAGREYNEQFF
16,TRBD1,TRBV18,few,TRBJ2-7,TGTGCCAGCTCACCTAATATGGGGACAGGGATCTACGAGCAGTACTTC,CASSPNMGTGIYEQYF
13,.,TRBV18,.,TRBJ1-1,TGTGCCAGCTCGGAAAACAGGGCTTCTGAAGCTTTCTTT,CASSENRASEAFF
12,.,TRBV29-1,.,TRBJ2-7,TGCAACGTTCAGAGGGCTAGTAGCGAGCAGTACTTC,CNVQRASSEQYF
16,.,TRBV5-1,.,TRBJ2-3,TGCGCCAGCAGCTTGGGTTCGGGGTTCAGCACAGATACGCAGTATTTT,CASSLGSGFSTDTQYF
11,.,TRBV29-1,few,TRBJ2-7,TGCAGCGCTATTAAAGGAGGCGAGCAGTACTTC,CSAIKGGEQYF
13,TRBD2,TRBV29-1,.,TRBJ2-7,TGCAGCGCCGGGACTAGCAGCTCCTACGAGCAGTACTTC,CSAGTSSSYEQYF
15,TRBD1,TRBV6-1,.,TRBJ2-1,TGTGCCAGCACATACAGGGGAAGCTCCTACAATGAGCAGTTCTTC,CASTYRGSSYNEQFF
13,.,TRBV29-1,.,TRBJ2-7,TGCAGCGCCTCTTGGACAGAAAAAGGGGAGCAGTACTTC,CSASWTEKGEQYF
16,.,TRBV23-1,few,TRBJ1-5,TGCGCCAGCAGTCAATTCCGGGATGTTGGCAATCAGCCCCAGCATTTT,CASSQFRDVGNQPQHF
15,TRBD1,TRBV28,.,TRBJ1-4,TGTGCCAGCAGCCAAGGGCAGGGGGTGGGTGAAAAACTGTTTTTT,CASSQGQGVGEKLFF
14,.,TRBV6-1,few,TRBJ2-2,TGTGCCAGCACCCCCCAGACTCGGACTGGGGAGCTGTTTTTT,CASTPQTRTGELFF
17,TRBD1,TRBV5-1,.,TRBJ2-2,TGCGCCAGCAGCTTGGCTCTTCCCGGACAGGGCACCGGGGAGCTGTTTTTT,CASSLALPGQGTGELFF